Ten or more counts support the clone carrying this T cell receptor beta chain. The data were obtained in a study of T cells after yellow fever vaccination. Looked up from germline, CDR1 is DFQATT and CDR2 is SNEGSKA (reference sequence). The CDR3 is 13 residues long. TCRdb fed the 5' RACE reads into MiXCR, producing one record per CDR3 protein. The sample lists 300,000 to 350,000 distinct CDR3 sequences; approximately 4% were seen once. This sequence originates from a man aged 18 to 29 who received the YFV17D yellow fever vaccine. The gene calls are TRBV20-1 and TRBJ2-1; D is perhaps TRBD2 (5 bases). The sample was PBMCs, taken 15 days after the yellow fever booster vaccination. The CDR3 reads CRAAVSSYNEQFF. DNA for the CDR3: TGCAGGGCAGCGGTTAGCTCCTACAATGAGCAGTTCTTC.